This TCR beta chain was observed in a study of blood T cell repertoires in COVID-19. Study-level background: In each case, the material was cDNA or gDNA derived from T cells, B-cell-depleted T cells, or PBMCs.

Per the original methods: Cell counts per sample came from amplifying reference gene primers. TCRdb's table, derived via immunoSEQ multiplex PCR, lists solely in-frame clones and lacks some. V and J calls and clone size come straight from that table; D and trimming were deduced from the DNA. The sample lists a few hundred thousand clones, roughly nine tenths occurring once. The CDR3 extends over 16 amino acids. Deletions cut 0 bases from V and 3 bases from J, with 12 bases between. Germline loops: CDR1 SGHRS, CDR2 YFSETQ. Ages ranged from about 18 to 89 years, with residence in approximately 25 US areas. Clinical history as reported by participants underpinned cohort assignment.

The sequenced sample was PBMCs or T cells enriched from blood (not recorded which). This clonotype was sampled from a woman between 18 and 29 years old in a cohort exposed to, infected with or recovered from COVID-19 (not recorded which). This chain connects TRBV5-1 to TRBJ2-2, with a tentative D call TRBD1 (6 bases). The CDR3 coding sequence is TGCGCCAGCAGCTTGGCCGTGGGGGCTGACACCGGGGAGCTGTTTTTT. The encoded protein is CASSLAVGADTGELFF. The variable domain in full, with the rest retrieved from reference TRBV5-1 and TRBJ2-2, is KAGVTQTPRYLIKTRGQQVTLSCSPISGHRSVSWYQQTPGQGLQFLFEYFSETQRNKGNFPGRFSGRQFSNSRSEMNVSTLELGDSALYLCASSLAVGADTGELFFGEGSRLTVL.